This T cell receptor (beta chain) was sequenced in a study of response to subunit inactivated influenza vaccine. TCRdb analysed the RT-PCR reads with MiXCR anew, one entry per CDR3 protein. This sample carries about 190,000 distinct CDR3 sequences, around an eighth of them seen once, and the ten largest clones take about 26%. Details on this clonotype: Its cognate antigen is unknown.

The CDR3 has 15 amino acids. V lost 2 bases and J lost 9; bases outside the gene matches: 10. Per germline, CDR1 MDHEN and CDR2 SYDVKM. Study-wide points: Authors suggested that a seasonal influenza vaccination recruits few new T cells each time.

This material consisted of CD8+ T cells sorted from PBMCs, taken about 5 days after vaccination. The receptor comes from a man aged 45-60 years who received an inactivated influenza vaccine. The J gene is TRBJ2-1, the V gene TRBV28; the match to TRBD2 covers 7 bases. The CDR3 DNA is TGTGCCAGCAGTTTACAGGCGGGGGTTAGGGCTGAGCAGTTCTTC. Protein product: CASSLQAGVRAEQFF.